This TCR beta chain emerged from a study of T-cell reconstitution after alpha-beta-depleted transplantation in children. Unique molecular identifiers were built into the TCRbeta library. TCRdb called the PCR reads again in MiXCR, with one record for every CDR3 protein. The sample comprises hundreds of thousands of distinct CDR3 sequences, around 13% of which are singletons, and about 5.4% rests with the top ten. The V end lost 4 bases, the J end lost 0 bases, and 13 bases lay between the germline ends. Looked up from germline, CDR1 is GTSNPN and CDR2 is SVGIG (reference sequence). This CDR3 is 15 amino acids long.

The origin of this receptor is a human donor who donated a stem cell graft to a child with combined immunodeficiency. Source: PBMCs from the stem cell graft donor, taken from the stem cell graft. V usage is TRBV30 and J usage is TRBJ1-3; D is possibly TRBD1 (6 bases). CDR3 sequence (DNA): TGTGCCTGGACGAGTACAGGGAACTCTGGAAACACCATATATTTT. As protein: CAWTSTGNSGNTIYF.